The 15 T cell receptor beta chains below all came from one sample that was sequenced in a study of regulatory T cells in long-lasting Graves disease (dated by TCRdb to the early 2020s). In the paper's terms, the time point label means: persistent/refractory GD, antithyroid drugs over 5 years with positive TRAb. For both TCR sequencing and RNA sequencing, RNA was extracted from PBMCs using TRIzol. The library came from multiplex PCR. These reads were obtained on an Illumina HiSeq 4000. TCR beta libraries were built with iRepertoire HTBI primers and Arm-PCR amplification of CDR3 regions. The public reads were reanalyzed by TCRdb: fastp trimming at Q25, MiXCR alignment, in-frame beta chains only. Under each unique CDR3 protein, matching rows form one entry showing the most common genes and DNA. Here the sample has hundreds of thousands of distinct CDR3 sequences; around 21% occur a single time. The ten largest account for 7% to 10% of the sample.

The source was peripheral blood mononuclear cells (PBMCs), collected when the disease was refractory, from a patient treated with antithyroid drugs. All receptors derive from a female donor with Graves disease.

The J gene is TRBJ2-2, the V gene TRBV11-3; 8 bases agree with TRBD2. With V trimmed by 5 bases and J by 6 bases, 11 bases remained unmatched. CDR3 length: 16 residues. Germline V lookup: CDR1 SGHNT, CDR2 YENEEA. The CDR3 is CASSPGGEPGSGELFF. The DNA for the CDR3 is TGTGCCAGCAGCCCGGGGGGGGAACCGGGATCCGGGGAGCTGTTTTTT.

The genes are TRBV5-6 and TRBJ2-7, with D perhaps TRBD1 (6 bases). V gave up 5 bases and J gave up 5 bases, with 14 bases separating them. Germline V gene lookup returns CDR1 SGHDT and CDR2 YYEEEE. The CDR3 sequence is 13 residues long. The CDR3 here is CASSIQGSDEQYF. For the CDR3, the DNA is TGTGCCAGCAGTATACAGGGTTCGGACGAGCAGTACTTC. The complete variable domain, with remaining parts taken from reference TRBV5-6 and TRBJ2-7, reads DAGVTQSPTHLIKTRGQQVTLRCSPKSGHDTVSWYQQALGQGPQFIFQYYEEEERQRGNFPDRFSGHQFPNYSSELNVNALLLGDSALYLCASSIQGSDEQYFGPGTRLTVT.

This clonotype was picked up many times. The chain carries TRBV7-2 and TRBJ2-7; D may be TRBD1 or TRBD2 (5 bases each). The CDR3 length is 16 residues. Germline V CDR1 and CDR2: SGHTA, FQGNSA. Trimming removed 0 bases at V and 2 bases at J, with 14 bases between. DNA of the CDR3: TGTGCCAGCAGCTTAGCGTCAGGGAGTTTCCCCTACGAGCAGTACTTC. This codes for CASSLASGSFPYEQYF. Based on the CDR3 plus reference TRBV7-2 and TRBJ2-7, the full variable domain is GAGVSQSPSNKVTEKGKDVELRCDPISGHTALYWYRQSLGQGLEFLIYFQGNSAPDKSGLPSDRFSAERTGGSVSTLTIQRTQQEDSAVYLCASSLASGSFPYEQYFGPGTRLTVT.

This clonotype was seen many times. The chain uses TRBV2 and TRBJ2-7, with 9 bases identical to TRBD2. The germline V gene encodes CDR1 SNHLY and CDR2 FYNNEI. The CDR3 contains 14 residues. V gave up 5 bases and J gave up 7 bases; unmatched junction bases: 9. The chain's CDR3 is CASSPEAGGGEQYF. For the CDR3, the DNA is TGTGCCAGCAGTCCCGAAGCGGGAGGCGGGGAGCAGTACTTC.

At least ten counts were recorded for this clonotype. The CDR3, as DNA: TGTGCCAGCAGTGACGCAGACGGTGGTTATCAGCCCCAGCATTTT. Its translation is CASSDADGGYQPQHF. The V call is TRBV6-1, the J call TRBJ1-5; no definite D call. The CDR3 covers 15 residues. The V gene lost 3 bases and the J gene lost 5 bases, with 14 bases spanning the gap. Germline assignment: CDR1 MNHNS and CDR2 SASEGT.

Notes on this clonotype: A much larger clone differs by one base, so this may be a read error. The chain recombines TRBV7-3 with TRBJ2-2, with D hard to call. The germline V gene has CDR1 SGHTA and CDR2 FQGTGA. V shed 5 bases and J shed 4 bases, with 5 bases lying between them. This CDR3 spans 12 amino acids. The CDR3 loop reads CASSPCTGELFF. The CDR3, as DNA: TGTGCCAGCAGCCCTTGCACCGGGGAGCTGTTTTTT.

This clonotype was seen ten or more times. CDR3 bases: TGCAGTGCTAGTTTAACCGGGACTAGCGGGATGAACGAGCAGTACTTC. Translation gives CSASLTGTSGMNEQYF. The chain uses TRBV20-1 and TRBJ2-7; 13 bases agree with TRBD2. Germline V gene lookup returns CDR1 DFQATT and CDR2 SNEGSKA (reference sequence). The CDR3 totals 16 residues. The J segment lost 5 bases and the V segment lost 3 bases, leaving 10 bases of the junction unmatched.

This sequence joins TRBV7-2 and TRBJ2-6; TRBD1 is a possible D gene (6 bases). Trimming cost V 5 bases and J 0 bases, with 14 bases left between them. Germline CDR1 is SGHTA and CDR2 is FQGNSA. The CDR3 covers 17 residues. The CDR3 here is CASSVQGLGSGANVLTF. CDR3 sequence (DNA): TGTGCCAGCAGCGTACAGGGTTTAGGCTCTGGGGCCAACGTCCTGACTTTC.

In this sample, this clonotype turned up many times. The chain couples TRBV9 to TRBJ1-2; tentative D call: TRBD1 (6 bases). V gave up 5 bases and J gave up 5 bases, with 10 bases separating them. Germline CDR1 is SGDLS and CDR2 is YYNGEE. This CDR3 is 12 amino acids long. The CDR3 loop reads CASSDGQYGYTF. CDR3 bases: TGTGCCAGCAGTGACGGACAGTATGGCTACACCTTC.

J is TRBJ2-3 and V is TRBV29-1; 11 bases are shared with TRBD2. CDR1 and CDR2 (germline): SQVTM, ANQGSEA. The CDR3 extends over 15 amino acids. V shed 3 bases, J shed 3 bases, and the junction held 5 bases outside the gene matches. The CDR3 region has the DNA TGCAGCGTTGATAGGACTAGCGGGTTGACAGATACGCAGTATTTT. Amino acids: CSVDRTSGLTDTQYF.

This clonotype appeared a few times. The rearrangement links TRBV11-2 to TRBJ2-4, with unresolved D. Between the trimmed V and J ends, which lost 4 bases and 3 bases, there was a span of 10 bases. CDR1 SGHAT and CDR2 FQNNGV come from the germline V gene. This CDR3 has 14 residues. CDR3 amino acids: CASSYGRYKNIQYF. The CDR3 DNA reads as TGTGCCAGCAGCTACGGACGGTACAAAAACATTCAGTACTTC.

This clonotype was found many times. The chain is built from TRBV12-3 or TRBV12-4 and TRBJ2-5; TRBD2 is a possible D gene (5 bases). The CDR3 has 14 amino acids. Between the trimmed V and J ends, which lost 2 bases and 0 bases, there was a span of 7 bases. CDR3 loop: CASSLKRYQETQYF. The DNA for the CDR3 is TGTGCCAGCAGTTTAAAGCGGTACCAAGAGACCCAGTACTTC.

CDR3 DNA sequence: TGTGCCAGCAGCGTAGTAGGGTTTAATGAAAAACTGTTTTTT. Protein sequence: CASSVVGFNEKLFF. The J gene is TRBJ1-4, the V gene TRBV9; D is ambiguous. The V gene's germline CDR1 is SGDLS and CDR2 YYNGEE. The V and J ends lost 0 bases and 4 bases respectively, with 7 bases between them. The CDR3 consists of 14 residues.

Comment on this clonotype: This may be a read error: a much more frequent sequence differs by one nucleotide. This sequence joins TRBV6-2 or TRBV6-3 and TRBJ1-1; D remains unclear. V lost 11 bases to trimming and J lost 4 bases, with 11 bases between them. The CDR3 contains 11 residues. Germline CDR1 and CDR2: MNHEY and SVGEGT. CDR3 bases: TGTGCCGCACGGGTTAGCACTGAAGCTTTCTTT. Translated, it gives CAARVSTEAFF.

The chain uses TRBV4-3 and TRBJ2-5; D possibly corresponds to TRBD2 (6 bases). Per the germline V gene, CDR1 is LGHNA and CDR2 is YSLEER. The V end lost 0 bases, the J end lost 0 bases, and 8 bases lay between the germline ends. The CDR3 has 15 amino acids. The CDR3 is CASSQDRGNQETQYF. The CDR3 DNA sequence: TGCGCCAGCAGCCAAGATCGGGGGAACCAAGAGACCCAGTACTTC.